The T cell receptor beta chain under discussion was sequenced for a study of cytomegalovirus exposure and HLA in healthy donors. Study overall: Early released data comprised around 80 million unique TCRs from HLA-typed donors.

The PCR used 60 Vbeta and 13 Jbeta primers. Profiled with immunoSEQ multiplex PCR; TCRdb holds only in-frame clones, not every one. The sample contains about 150,000 clones, 70% to 85% of which appear only once. The germline CDR1 and CDR2 sequences are MNHEY and SVGAGI. The CDR3 is 13 residues long. Trimming stripped 3 bases from V and 4 bases from J, with 6 bases between. V usage is TRBV6-5 and J usage is TRBJ2-2; unclear D gene. The source of this sequence is a woman aged 50 to 65 in good health and CMV-seropositive. What was sequenced was PBMCs. The CDR3 region is CASSYPGTGELFF. In DNA, the CDR3 is TGTGCCAGCAGTTATCCGGGCACCGGGGAGCTGTTTTTT.